Listed below are T cell receptor beta chains from one sample, sequenced in a study of blood T cells in healthy people across ages. A single record per CDR3 protein comes from TCRdb applying MiXCR to the 5' RACE reads. The data hold some 1 million distinct CDR3 sequences, with 40% to 50% observed a single time. Sequencing was carried out using blood. Every receptor here comes from a woman aged 55-75 years in good health. The CDR3 runs from the conserved cysteine through the conserved F or W. D genes are given only for firm matches. Clone sizes are given selectively: once, few, many, or a class where the clone is expanded.

V,J,size,D,CDR3,DNA
TRBV18,TRBJ2-7,-,-,CASSPQSGREQYF,TGTGCCAGCTCACCACAGTCTGGGCGCGAGCAGTACTTC
TRBV14,TRBJ1-2,-,TRBD1,CASSQLQGAKGYTF,TGTGCCAGCAGCCAGTTACAGGGGGCAAAGGGCTACACCTTC
TRBV25-1,TRBJ2-7,few,-,CASSVAGIHEQYF,TGTGCCAGCAGCGTGGCGGGAATCCACGAGCAGTACTTC
TRBV27,TRBJ2-3,-,-,CASSLGGGRDTQYF,TGTGCCAGCAGTTTAGGGGGAGGAAGAGATACGCAGTATTTT
TRBV4-1,TRBJ2-7,-,TRBD1,CASSQDQGAPWEQYF,TGCGCCAGCAGCCAAGACCAGGGGGCACCGTGGGAGCAGTACTTC
TRBV3-1,TRBJ2-7,few,-,CASSQVGANYEQYF,TGTGCCAGCAGCCAAGTGGGAGCGAACTACGAGCAGTACTTC
TRBV4-1,TRBJ2-1,few,TRBD2,CASSSWTSGAYNEQFF,TGCGCCAGCAGCTCTTGGACTAGCGGAGCCTACAATGAGCAGTTCTTC
TRBV7-9,TRBJ2-1,-,TRBD2,CASSLGVSGRWQFF,TGTGCCAGCAGCTTAGGAGTTAGCGGGAGATGGCAGTTCTTC
TRBV6-1,TRBJ2-1,-,-,CASSGVHEQFF,TGTGCCAGCAGTGGCGTCCATGAGCAGTTCTTC
TRBV10-3,TRBJ2-2,-,-,CAISESSAKNTGELFF,TGTGCCATCAGTGAGTCCAGTGCCAAGAACACCGGGGAGCTGTTTTTT
TRBV9,TRBJ2-7,-,TRBD2,CASSLSVAGNSYEQYF,TGTGCCAGCAGCCTCTCAGTAGCGGGCAACTCCTACGAGCAGTACTTC
TRBV7-3,TRBJ2-5,many,-,CASSVGESAPQYF,TGTGCCAGCAGCGTTGGGGAATCCGCTCCCCAGTACTTC
TRBV20-1,TRBJ2-1,-,-,CSAQGTEVYNEQFF,TGCAGTGCCCAGGGAACGGAAGTATACAATGAGCAGTTCTTC
TRBV3-1,TRBJ2-1,few,-,CASSSFSGDEQFF,TGTGCCAGCAGCTCGTTCTCCGGAGATGAGCAGTTCTTC
TRBV6-5,TRBJ1-2,few,-,CASSYDRTNYGYTF,TGTGCCAGCAGTTATGACAGAACTAACTATGGCTACACCTTC
TRBV6-6,TRBJ1-4,-,-,CASSYPGTNEKLFF,TGTGCCAGCAGTTACCCTGGGACTAATGAAAAACTGTTTTTT
TRBV5-5,TRBJ2-7,-,TRBD2,CASSPGTSGMNYEQYF,TGTGCCAGCAGCCCCGGGACTAGCGGGATGAACTACGAGCAGTACTTC
TRBV5-5,TRBJ2-2,few,-,CASSLVLYTGELFF,TGTGCCAGCAGCTTGGTACTTTACACCGGGGAGCTGTTTTTT
TRBV4-1,TRBJ2-3,-,-,CASSQVVGPDTQYF,TGCGCCAGCAGCCAAGTCGTGGGTCCAGATACGCAGTATTTT
TRBV21-1,TRBJ2-7,-,-,CASSKISVSYEQYF,TGTGCCAGCAGCAAAATTTCGGTCTCCTACGAGCAGTACTTC
TRBV20-1,TRBJ2-7,few,-,CSATIAGGLYEQYF,TGCAGTGCAACGATCGCAGGGGGGCTCTACGAGCAGTACTTC
TRBV3-1,TRBJ2-7,few,-,CASSQTRSSYEQYF,TGTGCCAGCAGCCAAACAAGGAGCTCCTACGAGCAGTACTTC
TRBV5-1,TRBJ1-2,few,TRBD1,CASSSGTGGFYGYTF,TGCGCCAGCAGCTCCGGGACAGGGGGCTTCTATGGCTACACCTTC
TRBV3-1,TRBJ2-5,-,TRBD1,CASSLWDREETQYF,TGTGCCAGCAGCCTGTGGGACAGGGAAGAGACCCAGTACTTC
TRBV7-3,TRBJ2-1,-,TRBD2,CASSSLAGGSYNEQFF,TGTGCCAGCAGCTCATTAGCGGGGGGATCTTACAATGAGCAGTTCTTC
TRBV14,TRBJ2-7,-,TRBD2,CASSLRDYYNEQYF,TGTGCCAGCAGCCTCCGGGACTACTACAATGAGCAGTACTTC
TRBV7-8,TRBJ2-5,-,-,CASSSDTGNDIETQYF,TGTGCCAGCAGCTCCGATACGGGAAACGATATTGAGACCCAGTACTTC
TRBV10-3,TRBJ2-7,few,-,CAIRPANAGQYF,TGTGCCATCAGGCCCGCGAATGCGGGGCAGTACTTC
TRBV5-1,TRBJ1-2,-,-,CASSQGHSPGYTF,TGCGCCAGCAGCCAAGGACATTCCCCAGGCTACACCTTC
TRBV7-2,TRBJ2-4,-,TRBD2,CASSRAGAWEQYF,TGTGCCAGCAGCCGCGCGGGAGCTTGGGAGCAGTACTTC
TRBV9,TRBJ2-3,few,TRBD1,CASSKRTGETFTDTQYF,TGTGCCAGCAGCAAGCGGACAGGGGAGACATTCACAGATACGCAGTATTTT
TRBV12-3/TRBV12-4,TRBJ2-5,-,-,CASSLSRWETQYF,TGTGCCAGCAGCCTCTCCCGCTGGGAGACCCAGTACTTC
TRBV2,TRBJ2-7,-,TRBD1,CASNWDRSYEQYF,TGTGCCAGCAACTGGGACAGATCCTACGAGCAGTACTTC
TRBV28,TRBJ2-7,-,-,CASLGSSTRHYEQYF,TGTGCCAGCTTAGGTAGTTCGACACGTCACTACGAGCAGTACTTC
TRBV20-1,TRBJ2-1,-,-,CSALLGGVYMGEQFF,TGCAGTGCTCTCTTAGGGGGGGTGTATATGGGTGAGCAGTTCTTC
TRBV30,TRBJ1-2,-,-,CAWSVLQGYTF,TGTGCCTGGAGTGTACTCCAGGGATACACCTTC
TRBV20-1,TRBJ1-5,-,-,CSAREVGNQPQHF,TGCAGTGCTAGAGAGGTCGGGAATCAGCCCCAGCATTTT
TRBV6-1,TRBJ2-5,-,-,CASSAGVEVTQYF,TGTGCCAGCAGTGCGGGGGTTGAAGTGACCCAGTACTTC
TRBV4-2,TRBJ2-7,-,-,CASSQDHVDASMVIYEQYF,TGTGCCAGCAGCCAAGACCACGTAGATGCTTCAATGGTGATCTACGAGCAGTACTTC
TRBV20-1,TRBJ1-4,-,-,CSAIGTNEKLFF,TGCAGTGCTATCGGGACTAATGAAAAACTGTTTTTT
TRBV20-1,TRBJ1-5,-,TRBD1,CSAPAGQGYNQPQHF,TGCAGTGCTCCGGCGGGACAGGGGTACAATCAGCCCCAGCATTTT
TRBV5-6,TRBJ1-6,few,-,CASSLSGESPLHF,TGTGCCAGCAGCTTGTCCGGGGAATCACCCCTCCACTTT